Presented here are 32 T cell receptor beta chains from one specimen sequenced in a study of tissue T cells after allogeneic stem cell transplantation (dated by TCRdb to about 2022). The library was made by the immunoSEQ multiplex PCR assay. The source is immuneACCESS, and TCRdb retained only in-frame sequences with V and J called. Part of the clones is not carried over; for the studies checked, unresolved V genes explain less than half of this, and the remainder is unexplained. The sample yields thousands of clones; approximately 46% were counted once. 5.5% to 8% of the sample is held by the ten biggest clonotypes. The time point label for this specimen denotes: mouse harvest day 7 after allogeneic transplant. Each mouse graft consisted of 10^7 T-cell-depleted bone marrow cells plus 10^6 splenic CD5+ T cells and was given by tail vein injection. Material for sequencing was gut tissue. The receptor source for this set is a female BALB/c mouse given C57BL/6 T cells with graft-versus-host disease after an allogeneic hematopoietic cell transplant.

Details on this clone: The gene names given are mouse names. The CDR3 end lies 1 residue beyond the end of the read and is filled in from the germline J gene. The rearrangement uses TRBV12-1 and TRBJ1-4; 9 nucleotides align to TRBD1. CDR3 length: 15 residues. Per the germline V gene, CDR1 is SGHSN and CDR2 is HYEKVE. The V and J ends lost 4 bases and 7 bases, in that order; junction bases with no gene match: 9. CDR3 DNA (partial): TGTGCCAGCTCCCAGACAGGGGGAAGGGGCGAAAGATTATTT. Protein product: CASSQTGGRGERLF. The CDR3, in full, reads CASSQTGGRGERLFF.

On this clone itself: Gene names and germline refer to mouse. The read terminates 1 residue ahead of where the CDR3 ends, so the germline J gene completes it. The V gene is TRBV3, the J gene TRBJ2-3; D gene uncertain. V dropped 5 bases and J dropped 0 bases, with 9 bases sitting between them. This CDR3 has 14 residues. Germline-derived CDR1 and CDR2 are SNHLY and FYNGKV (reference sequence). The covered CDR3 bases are TGTGCCAGCAGCAAGACAACTAGTGCAGAAACGCTGTAT. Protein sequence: CASSKTTSAETLY. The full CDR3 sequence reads CASSKTTSAETLYF.

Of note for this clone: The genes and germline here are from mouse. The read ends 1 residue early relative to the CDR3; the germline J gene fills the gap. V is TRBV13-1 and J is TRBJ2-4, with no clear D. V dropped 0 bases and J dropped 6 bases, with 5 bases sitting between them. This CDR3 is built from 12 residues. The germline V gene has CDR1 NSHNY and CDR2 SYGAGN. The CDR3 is CASSDVGNTLYF. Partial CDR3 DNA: TGTGCCAGCAGTGATGTCGGGAACACCTTGTAC.

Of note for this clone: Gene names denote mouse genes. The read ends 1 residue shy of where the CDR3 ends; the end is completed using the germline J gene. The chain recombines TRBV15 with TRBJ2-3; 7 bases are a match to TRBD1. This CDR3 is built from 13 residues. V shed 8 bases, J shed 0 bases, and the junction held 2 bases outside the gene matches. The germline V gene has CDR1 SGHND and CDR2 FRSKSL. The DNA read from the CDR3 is TGTGCCAGCCACAGGGGTAGTGCAGAAACGCTGTAT. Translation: CASHRGSAETLY. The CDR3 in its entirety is CASHRGSAETLYF.

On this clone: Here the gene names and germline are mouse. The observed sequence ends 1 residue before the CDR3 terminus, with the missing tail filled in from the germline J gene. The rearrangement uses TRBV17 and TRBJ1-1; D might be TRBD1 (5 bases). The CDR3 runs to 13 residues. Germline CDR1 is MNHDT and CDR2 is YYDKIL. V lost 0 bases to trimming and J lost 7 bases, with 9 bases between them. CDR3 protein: CASSRDQGLEVFF. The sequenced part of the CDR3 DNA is TGTGCTAGCAGTAGAGATCAGGGATTAGAAGTCTTC.

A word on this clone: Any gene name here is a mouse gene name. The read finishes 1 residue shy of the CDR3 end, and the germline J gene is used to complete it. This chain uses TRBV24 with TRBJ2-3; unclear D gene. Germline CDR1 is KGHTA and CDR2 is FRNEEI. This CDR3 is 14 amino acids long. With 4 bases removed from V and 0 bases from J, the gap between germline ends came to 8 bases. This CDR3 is CASSPGHSAETLYF. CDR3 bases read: TGTGCCAGCAGTCCAGGCCATAGTGCAGAAACGCTGTAT.

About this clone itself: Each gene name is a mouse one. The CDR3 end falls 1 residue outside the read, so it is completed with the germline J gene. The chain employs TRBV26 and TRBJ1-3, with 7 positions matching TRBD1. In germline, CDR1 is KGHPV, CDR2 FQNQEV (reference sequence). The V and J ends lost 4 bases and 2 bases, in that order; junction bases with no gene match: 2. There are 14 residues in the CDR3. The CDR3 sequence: CASSQGAPGNTLYF. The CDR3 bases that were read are TGTGCCAGCAGTCAGGGGGCGCCTGGAAATACGCTCTAT.

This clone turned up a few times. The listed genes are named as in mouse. This CDR3 reads CASSLQGAGAEQFF. The part of the CDR3 DNA that was read is TGTGCCAGCAGTCTGCAGGGGGCGGGTGCTGAGCAGTTC. The V and J genes are TRBV26 and TRBJ2-1; 8 positions match TRBD1. The read stops 1 residue short of the end of the CDR3; the missing end is completed from the germline J gene. This CDR3 is 14 amino acids long. Germline lookup yields CDR1 KGHPV and CDR2 FQNQEV (reference sequence). V was pared by 2 bases and J by 6 bases, with 3 bases of the junction left unmatched.

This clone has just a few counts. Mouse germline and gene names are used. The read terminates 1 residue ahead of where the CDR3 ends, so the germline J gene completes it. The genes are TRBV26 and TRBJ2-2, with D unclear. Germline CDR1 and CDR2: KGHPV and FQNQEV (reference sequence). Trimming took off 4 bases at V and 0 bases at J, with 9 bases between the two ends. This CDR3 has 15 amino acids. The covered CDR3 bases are TGTGCCAGCAGTCCAGGACGAACAAACACCGGGCAGCTCTAC. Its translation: CASSPGRTNTGQLY. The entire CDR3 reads CASSPGRTNTGQLYF.

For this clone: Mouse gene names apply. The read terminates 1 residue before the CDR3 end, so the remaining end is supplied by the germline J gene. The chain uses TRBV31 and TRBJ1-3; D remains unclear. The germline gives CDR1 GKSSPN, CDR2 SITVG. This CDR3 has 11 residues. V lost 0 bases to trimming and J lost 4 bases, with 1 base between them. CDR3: CAWSLGNTLYF. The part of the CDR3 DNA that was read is TGTGCCTGGAGTCTCGGAAATACGCTCTAT.

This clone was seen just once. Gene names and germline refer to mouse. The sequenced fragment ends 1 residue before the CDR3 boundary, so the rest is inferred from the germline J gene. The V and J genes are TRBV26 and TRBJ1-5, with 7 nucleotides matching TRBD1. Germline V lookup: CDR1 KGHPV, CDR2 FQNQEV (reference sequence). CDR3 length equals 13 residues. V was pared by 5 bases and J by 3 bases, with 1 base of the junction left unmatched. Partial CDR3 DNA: TGTGCCAGCAGTTACAGGGGCAACCAGGCTCCGCTT. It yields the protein CASSYRGNQAPL. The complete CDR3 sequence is CASSYRGNQAPLF. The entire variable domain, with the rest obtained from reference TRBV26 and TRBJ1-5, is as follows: NSKVIQTPRYLVKGQGQKAKMRCIPEKGHPVVFWYQQNKNNEFKFLINFQNQEVLQQIDMTEKRFSAECPSNSPCSLEIQSSEAGDSALYLCASSYRGNQAPLFGEGTRLSVL.

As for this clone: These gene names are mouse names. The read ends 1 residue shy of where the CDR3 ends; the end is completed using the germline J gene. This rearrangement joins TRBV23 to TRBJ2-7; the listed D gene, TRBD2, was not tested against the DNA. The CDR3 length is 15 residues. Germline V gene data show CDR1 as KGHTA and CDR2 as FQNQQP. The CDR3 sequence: CSSSQSDWGSYEQYF. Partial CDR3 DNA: TGCTCCAGCAGTCAATCAGACTGGGGTTCCTATGAACAGTAC.

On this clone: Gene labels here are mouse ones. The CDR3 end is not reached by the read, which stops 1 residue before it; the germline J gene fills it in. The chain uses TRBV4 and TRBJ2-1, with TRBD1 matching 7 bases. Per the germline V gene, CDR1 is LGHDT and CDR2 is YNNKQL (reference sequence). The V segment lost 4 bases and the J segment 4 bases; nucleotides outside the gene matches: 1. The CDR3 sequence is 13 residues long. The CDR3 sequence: CASSLGQYAEQFF. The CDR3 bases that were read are TGTGCCAGCAGCTTGGGACAGTATGCTGAGCAGTTC.

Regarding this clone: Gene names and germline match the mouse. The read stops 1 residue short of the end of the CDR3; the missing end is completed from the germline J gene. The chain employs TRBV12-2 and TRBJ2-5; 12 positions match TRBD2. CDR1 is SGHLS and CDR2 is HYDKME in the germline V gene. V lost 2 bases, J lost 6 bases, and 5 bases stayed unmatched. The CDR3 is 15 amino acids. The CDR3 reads CASSPDWGGADTQYF. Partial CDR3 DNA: TGTGCCAGCTCTCCCGACTGGGGGGGCGCGGACACCCAGTAC.

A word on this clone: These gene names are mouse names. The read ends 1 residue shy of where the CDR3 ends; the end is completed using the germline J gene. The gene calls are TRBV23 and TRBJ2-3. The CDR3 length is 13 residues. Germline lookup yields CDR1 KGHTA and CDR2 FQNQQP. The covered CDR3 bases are TGCTCCAGCAGTCAATCAGGCGCAGAAACGCTGTAT. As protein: CSSSQSGAETLY. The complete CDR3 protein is CSSSQSGAETLYF. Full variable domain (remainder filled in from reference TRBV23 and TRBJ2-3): DAAVTQKPRYLIKMKGQEAEMKCIPEKGHTAVFWYQQKQSKELKFLIYFQNQQPLDQIDMVKERFSAVCPSSSLCSLGIRTCEAEDSALYLCSSSQSGAETLYFGSGTRLTVL.

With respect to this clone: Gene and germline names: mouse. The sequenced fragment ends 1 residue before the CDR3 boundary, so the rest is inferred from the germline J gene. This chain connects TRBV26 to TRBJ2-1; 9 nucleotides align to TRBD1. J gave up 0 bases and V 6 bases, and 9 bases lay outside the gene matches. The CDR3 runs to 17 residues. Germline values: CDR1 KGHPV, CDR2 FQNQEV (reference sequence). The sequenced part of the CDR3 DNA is TGTGCCAGCAGCATTACAGGGGGCTTTTATAACTATGCTGAGCAGTTC. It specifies CASSITGGFYNYAEQF. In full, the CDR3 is CASSITGGFYNYAEQFF.

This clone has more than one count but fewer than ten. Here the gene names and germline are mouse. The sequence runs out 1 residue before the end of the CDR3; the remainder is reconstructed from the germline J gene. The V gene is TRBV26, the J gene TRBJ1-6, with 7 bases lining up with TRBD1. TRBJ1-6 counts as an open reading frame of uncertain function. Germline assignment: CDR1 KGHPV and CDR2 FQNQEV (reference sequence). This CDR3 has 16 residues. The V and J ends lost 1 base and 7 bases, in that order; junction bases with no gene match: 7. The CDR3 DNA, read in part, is TGTGCCAGCAGTCTGTTTGAGGGGGCAGGGAATTCGCCCCTCTAC. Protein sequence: CASSLFEGAGNSPLY. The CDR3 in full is CASSLFEGAGNSPLYF.

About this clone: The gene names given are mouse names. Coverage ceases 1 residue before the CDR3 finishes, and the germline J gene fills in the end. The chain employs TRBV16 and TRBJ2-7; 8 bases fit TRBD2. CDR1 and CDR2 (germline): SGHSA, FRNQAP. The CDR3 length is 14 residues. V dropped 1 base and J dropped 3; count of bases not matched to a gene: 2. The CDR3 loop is CASSLAGGNYEQYF. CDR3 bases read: TGTGCAAGCAGCTTAGCTGGGGGGAACTATGAACAGTAC.

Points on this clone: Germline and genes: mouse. CDR3: CASSVPGLERLFF. The CDR3 bases that were read are TGTGCCAGCTCTGTTCCGGGACTCGAAAGATTATTT. The chain recombines TRBV12-1 with TRBJ1-4; possibly TRBD1 for D (5 bases). From the germline J gene comes the end of the CDR3, since the read stops 1 residue before it. The V and J ends lost 3 bases and 7 bases respectively, with 11 bases between them. Per germline, CDR1 SGHSN and CDR2 HYEKVE. This CDR3 is built from 13 residues.

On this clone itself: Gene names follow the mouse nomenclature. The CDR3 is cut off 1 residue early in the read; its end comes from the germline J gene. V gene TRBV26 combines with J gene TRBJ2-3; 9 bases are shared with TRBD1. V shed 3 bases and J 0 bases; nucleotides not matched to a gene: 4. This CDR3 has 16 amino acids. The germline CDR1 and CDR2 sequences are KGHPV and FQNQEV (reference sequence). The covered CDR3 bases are TGTGCCAGCAGTCTCGACAGGGGGGCAAGTGCAGAAACGCTGTAT. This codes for CASSLDRGASAETLY. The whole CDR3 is CASSLDRGASAETLYF.

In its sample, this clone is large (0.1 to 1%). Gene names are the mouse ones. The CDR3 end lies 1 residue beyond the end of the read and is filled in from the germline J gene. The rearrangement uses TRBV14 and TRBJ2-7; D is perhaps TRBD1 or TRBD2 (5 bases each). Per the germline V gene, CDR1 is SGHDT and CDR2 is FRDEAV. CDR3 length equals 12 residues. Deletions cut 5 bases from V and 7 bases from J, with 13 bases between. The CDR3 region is CASSTGVREQYF. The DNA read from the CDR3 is TGTGCCAGCAGCACGGGGGTGAGGGAACAGTAC. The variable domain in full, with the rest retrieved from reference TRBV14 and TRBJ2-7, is EAGVTQSPRYAVLQEGQAVSFWCDPISGHDTLYWYQQPRDQGPQLLVYFRDEAVIDNSQLPSDRFSAVRPKGTNSTLKIQSAKQGDTATYLCASSTGVREQYFGPGTRLTVL.

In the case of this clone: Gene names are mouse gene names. The DNA read from the CDR3 is TGTGCCAGCTCTCTCGCTAGGGGGCTGGACACCCAGTAC. The encoded protein is CASSLARGLDTQY. The full CDR3 protein reads CASSLARGLDTQYF. The chain has TRBV12-2 and TRBJ2-5, with TRBD1 as a possible D gene (7 bases). The read terminates 1 residue ahead of where the CDR3 ends, so the germline J gene completes it. Looked up from germline, CDR1 is SGHLS and CDR2 is HYDKME. The CDR3 sequence is 14 residues long. Trimming left V 0 bases short and J 6 bases short, with 12 bases between. The variable domain in full, completed from reference TRBV12-2 and TRBJ2-5, reads NSGVVQSPRYIIKGKGERSILKCIPISGHLSVAWYQQTQGQELKFFIQHYDKMERDKGNLPSRFSVQQFDDYHSEMNMSALELEDSAVYFCASSLARGLDTQYFGPGTRLLVL.

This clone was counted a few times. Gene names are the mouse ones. CDR3 amino acids: CASSLGRGFGNTLYF. Incomplete CDR3 DNA: TGTGCCAGCAGTCTGGGCAGGGGATTTGGAAATACGCTCTAT. The J gene is TRBJ1-3, the V gene TRBV26, with a possible D match to TRBD1 (6 bases). The read is 1 residue too short to cover the CDR3 end, so that end is filled in from the germline J gene. This CDR3 spans 15 amino acids. The ends were cut back, 2 bases at V and 3 bases at J, with 11 bases in the middle. CDR1 is KGHPV and CDR2 is FQNQEV in the germline V gene (reference sequence). The full variable domain, rest sourced from reference TRBV26 and TRBJ1-3, is NSKVIQTPRYLVKGQGQKAKMRCIPEKGHPVVFWYQQNKNNEFKFLINFQNQEVLQQIDMTEKRFSAECPSNSPCSLEIQSSEAGDSALYLCASSLGRGFGNTLYFGEGSRLIVV.

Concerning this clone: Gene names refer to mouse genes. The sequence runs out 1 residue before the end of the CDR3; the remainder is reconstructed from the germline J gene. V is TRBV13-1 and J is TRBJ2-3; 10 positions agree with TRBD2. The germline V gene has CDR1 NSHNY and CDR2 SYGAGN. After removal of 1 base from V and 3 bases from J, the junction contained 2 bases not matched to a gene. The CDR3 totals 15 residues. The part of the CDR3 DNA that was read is TGTGCCAGCAGTGATCCGGGACTGGGGGCAGAAACGCTGTAT. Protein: CASSDPGLGAETLY. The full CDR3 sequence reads CASSDPGLGAETLYF.

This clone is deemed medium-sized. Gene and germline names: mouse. The covered CDR3 bases are TGTGCCAGCGGACAGGACCAGGCTCCGCTT. Translation: CASGQDQAPL. The entire CDR3 protein reads CASGQDQAPLF. This chain links TRBV13-2 with TRBJ1-5; D might be TRBD1 (5 bases). The read comes to an end 1 residue before the CDR3 does, leaving the germline J gene to fill in the end. The ends were cut back, 5 bases at V and 5 bases at J, with 5 bases in the middle. This CDR3 region has 11 residues. Looked up from germline, CDR1 is NNHNN and CDR2 is SYGAGS (reference sequence).

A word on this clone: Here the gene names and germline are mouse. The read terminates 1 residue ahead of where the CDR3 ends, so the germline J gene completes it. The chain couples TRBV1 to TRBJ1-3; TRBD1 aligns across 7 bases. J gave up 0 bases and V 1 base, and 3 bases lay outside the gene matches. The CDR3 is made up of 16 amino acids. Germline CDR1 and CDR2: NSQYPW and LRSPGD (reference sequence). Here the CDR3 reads CTCSAGGQNSGNTLYF. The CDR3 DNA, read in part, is TGCACCTGCAGTGCAGGGGGACAGAATTCTGGAAATACGCTCTAT.

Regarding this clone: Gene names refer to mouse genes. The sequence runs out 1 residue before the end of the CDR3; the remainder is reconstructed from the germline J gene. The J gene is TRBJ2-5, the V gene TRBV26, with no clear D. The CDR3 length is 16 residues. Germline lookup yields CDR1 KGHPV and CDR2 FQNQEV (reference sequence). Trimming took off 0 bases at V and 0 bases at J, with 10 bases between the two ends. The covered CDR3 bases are TGTGCCAGCAGTCTGTCCCCACAGTTTAACCAAGACACCCAGTAC. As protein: CASSLSPQFNQDTQY. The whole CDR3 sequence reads CASSLSPQFNQDTQYF.

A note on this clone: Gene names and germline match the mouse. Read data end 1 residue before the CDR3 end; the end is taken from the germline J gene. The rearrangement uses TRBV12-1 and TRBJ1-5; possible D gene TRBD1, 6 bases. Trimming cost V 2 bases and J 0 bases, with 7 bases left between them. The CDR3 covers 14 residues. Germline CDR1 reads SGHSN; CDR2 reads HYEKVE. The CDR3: CASSPDSNNQAPLF. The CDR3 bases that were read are TGTGCCAGCTCTCCGGACAGTAACAACCAGGCTCCGCTT.

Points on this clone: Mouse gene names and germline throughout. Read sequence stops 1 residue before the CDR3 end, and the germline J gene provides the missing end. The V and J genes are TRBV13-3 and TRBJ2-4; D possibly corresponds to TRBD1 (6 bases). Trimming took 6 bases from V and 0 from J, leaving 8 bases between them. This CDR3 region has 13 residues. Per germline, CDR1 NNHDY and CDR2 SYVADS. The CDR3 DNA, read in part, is TGTGCCAGCACCACAGGGAGTCAAAACACCTTGTAC. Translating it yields CASTTGSQNTLY. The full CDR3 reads CASTTGSQNTLYF.

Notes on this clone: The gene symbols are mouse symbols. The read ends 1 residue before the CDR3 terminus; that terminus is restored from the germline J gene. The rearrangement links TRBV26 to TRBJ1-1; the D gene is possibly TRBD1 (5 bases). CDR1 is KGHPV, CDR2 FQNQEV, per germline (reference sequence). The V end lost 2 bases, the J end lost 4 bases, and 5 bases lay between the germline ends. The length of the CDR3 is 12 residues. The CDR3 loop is CASSLTGTEVFF. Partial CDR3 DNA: TGTGCCAGCAGTCTGACAGGCACAGAAGTCTTC. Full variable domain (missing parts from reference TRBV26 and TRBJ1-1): NSKVIQTPRYLVKGQGQKAKMRCIPEKGHPVVFWYQQNKNNEFKFLINFQNQEVLQQIDMTEKRFSAECPSNSPCSLEIQSSEAGDSALYLCASSLTGTEVFFGKGTRLTVV.

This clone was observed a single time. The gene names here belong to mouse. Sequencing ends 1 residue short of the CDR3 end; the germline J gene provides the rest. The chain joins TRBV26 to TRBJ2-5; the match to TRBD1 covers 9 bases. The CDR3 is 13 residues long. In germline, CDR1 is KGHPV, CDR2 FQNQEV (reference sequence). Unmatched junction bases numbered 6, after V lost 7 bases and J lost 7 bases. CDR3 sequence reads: CASNRDRENTQYF. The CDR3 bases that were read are TGTGCCAGCAACCGGGACAGGGAGAACACCCAGTAC.

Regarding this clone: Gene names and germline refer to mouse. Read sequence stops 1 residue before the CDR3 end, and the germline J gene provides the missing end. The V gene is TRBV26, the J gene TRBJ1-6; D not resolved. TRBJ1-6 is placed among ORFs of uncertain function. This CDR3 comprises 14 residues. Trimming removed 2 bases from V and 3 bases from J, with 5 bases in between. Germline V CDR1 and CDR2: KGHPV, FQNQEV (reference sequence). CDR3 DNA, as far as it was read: TGTGCCAGCAGTCTGCATCACTATAATTCGCCCCTCTAC. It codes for CASSLHHYNSPLY. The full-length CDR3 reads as CASSLHHYNSPLYF.